This T cell receptor beta chain was retrieved from a study of cytomegalovirus exposure and HLA in healthy donors. The PCR made use of 60 Vbeta and 13 Jbeta primers. Here immunoSEQ multiplex PCR was the method, and the copy in TCRdb shows in-frame clones only, minus some. The data contain 120,000 or so clones, 8% to 11% of them seen just once; the ten biggest clones take up around 4.6%. Germline V gives CDR1 SEHNR, CDR2 FQNEAQ (reference sequence). V was shortened by 5 bases and J by 3 bases, with 12 bases between the two germline ends. The CDR3 loop spans 14 amino acids. This clone showed up just a few times.

This chain connects TRBV7-9 to TRBJ2-3, with D maybe TRBD2 (6 bases). Input material: PBMCs. This receptor was obtained from a young woman in good health and CMV-seropositive. The CDR3 protein is CASSPFGGTDTQYF. The CDR3 nucleotides read TGTGCCAGCAGCCCATTCGGGGGAACAGATACGCAGTATTTT.